The 32 T cell receptor beta chains presented below share a single source sample, sequenced in a study of T cells in Graves' hyperthyroidism and ophthalmopathy. There were TCR beta CDR3 regions amplified from RNA transcripts. HTBI primers were employed in a first-round RT-PCR of the TCR CDR3. TCRdb independently ran MiXCR on the multiplex PCR reads; one entry per CDR3 protein. The data show 600,000 or so distinct CDR3 sequences, around 16% seen once. The sample comprised blood. The origin of the receptors is a woman aged 25 to 39 with Graves' hyperthyroidism.

The rearrangement links TRBV28 to TRBJ1-3; D not certain. Germline assignment: CDR1 MDHEN and CDR2 SYDVKM. The CDR3 runs 15 residues. Trimming stripped 3 bases from V and 4 bases from J, with 13 bases between. The CDR3 bases are TGTGCCAGCAGTTTGAGGAGGCGTACCGGAAACACCATATATTTT. The encoded protein is CASSLRRRTGNTIYF.

The V and J genes are TRBV5-1 and TRBJ2-6; D gene uncertain. The V gene lost 1 base and the J gene lost 0 bases, with 5 bases spanning the gap. The CDR3 contains 15 residues. Per the germline V gene, CDR1 is SGHRS and CDR2 is YFSETQ. DNA for the CDR3: TGCGCCAGCAGCTTGATGGACTCTGGGGCCAACGTCCTGACTTTC. This gives the protein CASSLMDSGANVLTF. Supplemented by reference TRBV5-1 and TRBJ2-6, the full variable domain reads KAGVTQTPRYLIKTRGQQVTLSCSPISGHRSVSWYQQTPGQGLQFLFEYFSETQRNKGNFPGRFSGRQFSNSRSEMNVSTLELGDSALYLCASSLMDSGANVLTFGAGSRLTVL.

This clonotype appeared many times. The chain carries TRBV2 and TRBJ1-4; 10 positions match TRBD1. CDR1 is SNHLY and CDR2 is FYNNEI in the germline V gene. This CDR3 spans 14 amino acids. V lost 3 bases, J lost 8 bases, and 3 bases stayed unmatched. In nucleotides, the CDR3 is TGTGCCAGCAGTGAGCGGACAGGGGGGGAAAAACTGTTTTTT. Protein sequence: CASSERTGGEKLFF.

A few counts support this clonotype. The CDR3 DNA sequence: TGCAGTGCTGACCCCGGGACTAGCGGGAATGAGCAGTACTTC. Residues: CSADPGTSGNEQYF. The genes are TRBV20-1 and TRBJ2-1, with 13 bases that match TRBD2. With the DNA end fitting TRBJ2-7 better, the J assignment may be wrong. Germline CDR1 DFQATT, CDR2 SNEGSKA (reference sequence). CDR3 length: 14 amino acids.

Only a few counts were recorded for this clonotype. The rearrangement uses TRBV7-3 and TRBJ2-5, with D uncertain. This CDR3 is 13 amino acids long. Germline V gives CDR1 SGHTA, CDR2 FQGTGA. The V and J ends lost 2 bases and 4 bases respectively, with 8 bases between them. CDR3: CASSLLSPETQYF. The CDR3, as DNA: TGTGCCAGCAGCTTATTATCACCAGAGACCCAGTACTTC.

This chain uses TRBV6-5 with TRBJ1-5; 9 bases line up with TRBD1. J lost 7 bases, V lost 6 bases, and 7 bases had no gene match. The CDR3 contains 14 residues. CDR1 and CDR2 (germline): MNHEY, SVGAGI. The CDR3: CASSLQGASQPQHF. CDR3 bases: TGTGCCAGCAGCTTACAGGGGGCATCCCAGCCCCAGCATTTT.

The chain recombines TRBV15 with TRBJ1-4; no clear D. CDR3 length equals 13 residues. Germline CDR1 reads LNHNV; CDR2 reads YYDKDF (reference sequence). V was trimmed by 4 bases and J by 4 bases, leaving 7 bases between them. CDR3 region: CATSTSDNEKLFF. Written as DNA, the CDR3 is TGTGCCACCAGCACTTCCGATAATGAAAAACTGTTTTTT.

In its sample, this clonotype was seen a few times. This chain links TRBV5-1 with TRBJ2-3, with 7 nucleotides matching TRBD1. Germline assignment: CDR1 SGHRS and CDR2 YFSETQ. The length of the CDR3 is 18 residues. V was pared by 4 bases and J by 1 base, with 15 bases of the junction left unmatched. The chain's CDR3 is CASSPFGDSRTGTDTQYF. CDR3 coding DNA: TGCGCCAGCAGCCCCTTCGGGGACAGTCGGACAGGCACAGATACGCAGTATTTT.

This clonotype was seen ten or more times. This chain connects TRBV28 to TRBJ1-2; D gene ambiguous. Trimming removed 9 bases from V and 8 bases from J, with 16 bases in between. The CDR3 spans 12 residues. Germline V gives CDR1 MDHEN, CDR2 SYDVKM. The CDR3 here is CASSTSPKGYTF. DNA of the CDR3: TGTGCCAGTTCGACATCACCGAAAGGCTACACCTTC.

In this sample, this clonotype turned up many times. The chain joins TRBV15 to TRBJ2-5; 8 bases map to TRBD1. The CDR3 sequence is 13 residues long. CDR1 and CDR2 (germline): LNHNV, YYDKDF (reference sequence). J lost 5 bases, V lost 6 bases, and 5 bases had no gene match. This chain's CDR3 is CATRRQGMETQYF. DNA of the CDR3: TGTGCCACCAGACGACAGGGGATGGAGACCCAGTACTTC. The entire variable domain, with the rest obtained from reference TRBV15 and TRBJ2-5, is as follows: DAMVIQNPRYQVTQFGKPVTLSCSQTLNHNVMYWYQQKSSQAPKLLFHYYDKDFNNEADTPDNFQSRRPNTSFCFLDIRSPGLGDTAMYLCATRRQGMETQYFGPGTRLLVL.

This clonotype was detected only a few times. V and J are TRBV2 and TRBJ2-5; 8 nucleotides align to TRBD2. The CDR3 contains 22 residues. Germline values: CDR1 SNHLY, CDR2 FYNNEI. V lost 6 bases and J lost 0; bases outside the gene matches: 27. The CDR3: CASSRTSGKRQASKTNQETQYF. The CDR3 bases are TGTGCCAGCAGCCGAACTAGCGGTAAACGACAGGCGTCAAAAACGAACCAAGAGACCCAGTACTTC.

This clonotype occurred many times. The V and J genes are TRBV27 and TRBJ1-2; D call uncertain. From germline, CDR1 is MNHEY and CDR2 SMNVEV (reference sequence). Trimming removed 7 bases from V and 8 bases from J, with 11 bases in between. The CDR3 has 11 amino acids. The CDR3 nucleotides are TGTGCCAGCAACGGCGCGGGGGGCTACACCTTC. Protein sequence: CASNGAGGYTF.

The sample holds many counts of this clonotype. The genes are TRBV20-1 and TRBJ1-4, with 7 bases that match TRBD1. The ends lost 0 bases at V and 7 bases at J; junction bases unmatched: 11. Per germline, CDR1 DFQATT and CDR2 SNEGSKA (reference sequence). The CDR3 extends over 16 amino acids. The CDR3 spells CSARDRRTGDGEKLFF. DNA for the CDR3: TGCAGTGCTAGAGATCGCCGCACAGGGGATGGTGAAAAACTGTTTTTT.

This clonotype was picked up many times. V is TRBV5-1 and J is TRBJ2-7, with 12 bases matching TRBD2. The germline V gene has CDR1 SGHRS and CDR2 YFSETQ. The V gene end was trimmed by 0 bases and the J gene end by 4 bases; junction bases not matched to a gene: 8. The CDR3 length is 17 residues. The CDR3 sequence is CASSLGLAGVYGYEQYF. DNA for the CDR3: TGCGCCAGCAGCTTGGGACTAGCGGGAGTCTATGGATACGAGCAGTACTTC.

The chain uses TRBV6-1 and TRBJ2-2; D uncertain. Germline V gene sequence: CDR1 MNHNS, CDR2 SASEGT. The CDR3 consists of 14 residues. Trimming removed 6 bases at V and 0 bases at J, with 8 bases between. CDR3 in DNA: TGTGCCAGCAGGAGGACCTCGAACACCGGGGAGCTGTTTTTT. Protein sequence: CASRRTSNTGELFF.

This clonotype occurred many times. CDR3 in amino acids: CASSWTSSGANTGELFF. The CDR3 DNA reads as TGTGCCAGCAGCTGGACTTCTAGCGGGGCGAACACCGGGGAGCTGTTTTTT. The J gene is TRBJ2-2, the V gene TRBV7-3; 9 positions agree with TRBD2. The V and J ends lost 4 bases and 0 bases, in that order; junction bases with no gene match: 6. This CDR3 spans 17 amino acids. CDR1 is SGHTA and CDR2 is FQGTGA in the germline V gene.

V usage is TRBV4-1 and J usage is TRBJ2-7; the D call may be TRBD1 or TRBD2 (7 bases each). CDR1 MGHRA and CDR2 YSYEKL come from the germline V gene. The length of the CDR3 is 16 residues. V was cut by 1 base and J by 0 bases, with 13 bases left in between. The CDR3 loop is CASSQGGGDSSYEQYF. The CDR3 coding sequence is TGCGCCAGCAGCCAAGGAGGGGGGGACAGCTCCTACGAGCAGTACTTC.

The chain employs TRBV20-1 and TRBJ1-4; 7 bases fit TRBD1. CDR3 size: 15 residues. V was clipped by 3 bases and J by 4 bases; unmatched bases: 8. CDR1 and CDR2 (germline): DFQATT, SNEGSKA (reference sequence). The CDR3 DNA reads as TGCAGTGCTAGCCCCGCCGGGACAGTTAATGAAAAACTGTTTTTT. This encodes CSASPAGTVNEKLFF.

This clonotype was found a few times. A clone one base away is much larger, so this may be a read error. This sequence joins TRBV5-6 and TRBJ2-1; D perhaps matches TRBD2 (5 bases). The CDR3 is made up of 11 amino acids. Germline V gene data show CDR1 as SGHDT and CDR2 as YYEEEE. The V gene lost 2 bases and the J gene lost 9 bases, with 6 bases spanning the gap. The CDR3 loop is CASSFEGEQFF. The CDR3 bases are TGTGCCAGCAGCTTTGAGGGTGAGCAGTTCTTC.

The V gene is TRBV28, the J gene TRBJ1-2, with 10 bases that match TRBD1. Germline V gives CDR1 MDHEN, CDR2 SYDVKM. This CDR3 comprises 15 residues. Trimming took 3 bases from V and 7 from J; bases not matched to a gene: 8. In DNA, the CDR3 is TGTGCCAGCAGTTTGACAGGGGGCGTGGAGTTTGGCTACACCTTC. Protein product: CASSLTGGVEFGYTF.

The table lists this clonotype with a few counts. J is TRBJ2-3 and V is TRBV30; TRBD2 aligns across 7 bases. The V segment lost 5 bases and the J segment 1 base; nucleotides outside the gene matches: 3. The CDR3 totals 13 residues. Germline V lookup: CDR1 GTSNPN, CDR2 SVGIG (reference sequence). For the CDR3, the DNA is TGTGCCTGGGGGAGCGGGGGCACAGATACGCAGTATTTT. This sequence encodes CAWGSGGTDTQYF.

This clonotype was seen ten or more times. DNA for the CDR3: TGTGCCAGCAGCTTACGTTTCCCAGGGGACTACGAGCAGTACTTC. Translated: CASSLRFPGDYEQYF. V and J are TRBV11-2 and TRBJ2-7; D possibly corresponds to TRBD1 (6 bases). With 2 bases removed from V and 3 bases from J, the gap between germline ends came to 14 bases. CDR1 is SGHAT, CDR2 FQNNGV, per germline. CDR3 length: 15 amino acids. Based on the CDR3 plus reference TRBV11-2 and TRBJ2-7, the full variable domain is EAGVAQSPRYKIIEKRQSVAFWCNPISGHATLYWYQQILGQGPKLLIQFQNNGVVDDSQLPKDRFSAERLKGVDSTLKIQPAKLEDSAVYLCASSLRFPGDYEQYFGPGTRLTVT.

The CDR3 is CASSYSPGSRGYGYTF. In nucleotides, the CDR3 is TGTGCCAGCAGTTACTCCCCCGGGTCGAGGGGTTATGGCTACACCTTC. The chain employs TRBV6-5 and TRBJ1-2; a weak D match, TRBD1 (5 bases). With 0 bases removed from V and 5 bases from J, the gap between germline ends came to 16 bases. The CDR3 has 16 residues. CDR1 is MNHEY and CDR2 is SVGAGI in the germline V gene.

In this sample, this clonotype turned up many times. One end of the junction varies from germline; a read error may be responsible. V gene TRBV3-1 combines with J gene TRBJ1-1; TRBD1 aligns across 8 bases. The CDR3 covers 13 residues. Germline loops: CDR1 LGHDT, CDR2 YNNKEL (reference sequence). The DNA of the CDR3 is TGTGCCAGCAGACAAGCGACAGGGGTTGGGGCTTTCTTT. Protein: CASRQATGVGAFF.

At least ten counts were recorded for this clonotype. The gene calls are TRBV28 and TRBJ1-2, with TRBD1 matching 7 bases. The CDR3 length is 14 residues. Germline V gene sequence: CDR1 MDHEN, CDR2 SYDVKM. V gave up 6 bases and J gave up 5 bases; unmatched junction bases: 9. CDR3 sequence: CASRTPGQQYGYTF. The CDR3 bases are TGTGCCAGCAGGACACCGGGACAGCAGTATGGCTACACCTTC.

The V gene is TRBV11-3, the J gene TRBJ2-5; 7 nucleotides agree with TRBD1. Germline loops: CDR1 SGHNT, CDR2 YENEEA. The J segment lost 6 bases and the V segment lost 6 bases, leaving 13 bases of the junction unmatched. This CDR3 comprises 15 residues. This CDR3 reads CASRPDTGAGQTQYF. Here the CDR3 DNA reads TGTGCCAGCAGACCCGACACAGGGGCCGGGCAGACCCAGTACTTC.

This clonotype was observed at least ten times. The chain is built from TRBV11-3 and TRBJ2-1; perhaps TRBD1 as D (6 bases). The germline gives CDR1 SGHNT, CDR2 YENEEA. V lost 5 bases to trimming and J lost 3 bases, with 14 bases between them. The length of the CDR3 is 15 residues. CDR3 sequence: CASSGGQEFYNEQFF. The CDR3 nucleotides are TGTGCCAGCAGCGGGGGACAAGAATTCTACAATGAGCAGTTCTTC.

At least ten counts were recorded for this clonotype. The chain joins TRBV6-1 to TRBJ1-6; a weak D match, TRBD1 (6 bases). The CDR3 has 16 amino acids. Between the trimmed V and J ends, which lost 6 bases and 4 bases, there was a span of 16 bases. Germline CDR1 reads MNHNS; CDR2 reads SASEGT. The CDR3 nucleotides read TGTGCCAGCAGACCCGGGGGGGCCCCTTATAATTCACCCCTCCACTTT. It specifies CASRPGGAPYNSPLHF.

This clonotype occurred many times. The rearrangement uses TRBV27 and TRBJ2-7, with 12 positions matching TRBD2. The V gene end was trimmed by 6 bases and the J gene end by 6 bases; junction bases not matched to a gene: 0. Looked up from germline, CDR1 is MNHEY and CDR2 is SMNVEV (reference sequence). This CDR3 comprises 12 residues. CDR3 nucleotide sequence: TGTGCCAGCAGGACTAGCGGGAGCGAGCAGTACTTC. Translation gives CASRTSGSEQYF.

This clonotype has a count of ten or more. The chain joins TRBV7-9 to TRBJ1-1; the match to TRBD1 covers 7 bases. CDR1 is SEHNR, CDR2 FQNEAQ, per germline (reference sequence). CDR3 length equals 15 residues. J was trimmed by 0 bases and V by 5 bases; bases with no gene match: 6. The CDR3 bases are TGTGCCAGCAGCACCCGACAGGGAATGAACACTGAAGCTTTCTTT. The encoded protein is CASSTRQGMNTEAFF.

The chain employs TRBV4-2 and TRBJ1-5; D unclear. CDR3 length: 14 residues. V lost 0 bases, J lost 2 bases, and 5 bases lay in between. CDR1 LGHNA and CDR2 YNFKEQ come from the germline V gene. CDR3 nucleotide sequence: TGTGCCAGCAGCCAAGAGGAGGGCAATCAGCCCCAGCATTTT. This encodes CASSQEEGNQPQHF.

The CDR3 is CASSPTGVVNEQYF. The CDR3, as DNA: TGTGCCAGCAGCCCGACAGGGGTCGTGAACGAGCAGTACTTC. The rearrangement uses TRBV9 and TRBJ2-7; 8 bases map to TRBD1. From germline, CDR1 is SGDLS and CDR2 YYNGEE. V lost 4 bases, J lost 5 bases, and 8 bases stayed unmatched. The length of the CDR3 is 14 residues.